The T cell receptor (beta chain) described here comes from a study of blood T cell repertoires in COVID-19. Study summary: Both acute and convalescent COVID-19 samples were obtained from the United States, Italy and Spain.

Individuals aged 18 to 89 years were recruited from around 22 US areas. Clones were read by immunoSEQ multiplex PCR, and TCRdb kept only the in-frame ones, dropping some. There are a few hundred thousand clones in the sample; more than 65% occur only once, and around 3.7% lies in the top ten. The sequenced material came from PBMCs or T cells enriched from blood (not recorded which). The sequence was collected from a man aged 50 to 60 who had recovered from COVID-19.

CDR3 nucleotides: TGTGCCAGCAGGAGGTTGGGGGACACCTACGAGCAGTACTTC. Translated, it gives CASRRLGDTYEQYF. The chain couples TRBV6-5 to TRBJ2-7; D perhaps matches TRBD1 (6 bases). The length of the CDR3 is 14 residues. V shed 6 bases and J shed 2 bases, with 14 bases lying between them. Germline lookup yields CDR1 MNHEY and CDR2 SVGAGI.